This T cell receptor beta chain stems from a study of blood T cell repertoires in COVID-19. The overall study: The United States, Italy and Spain provided the acute and convalescent COVID-19 samples. From T cells, B-cell-depleted T cells, or PBMCs came the material, which was cDNA or gDNA.

The length of the CDR3 is 18 residues. Germline values: CDR1 LGHDT, CDR2 YNNKEL (reference sequence). With 1 base removed from V and 4 bases from J, the gap between germline ends came to 21 bases. This clone has a count of ten or more. In the study's own analysis: Reference gene primer amplification gave estimated nucleated cell counts. Some clones are missing from TCRdb's copy, which holds only in-frame ones; the method was immunoSEQ multiplex PCR. The D gene and trimming were derived from the DNA, and the V and J assignments and clone size from that table. Of under 250,000 clones in the sample, approximately 80% are singletons; the top ten hold 5.5% to 7.5%.

Sequencing was done on a sample of peripheral blood. The chain couples TRBV3-1 (or the pseudogene TRBV3-2) to TRBJ2-3; D may be TRBD2 (5 bases). This TCR derives from a woman between 55 and 75 years old with active or convalescent COVID-19. CDR3 amino acids: CASSQAFPGNTKADTQYF. The DNA of the CDR3 is TGTGCCAGCAGCCAAGCATTTCCGGGAAACACGAAGGCAGATACGCAGTATTTT.